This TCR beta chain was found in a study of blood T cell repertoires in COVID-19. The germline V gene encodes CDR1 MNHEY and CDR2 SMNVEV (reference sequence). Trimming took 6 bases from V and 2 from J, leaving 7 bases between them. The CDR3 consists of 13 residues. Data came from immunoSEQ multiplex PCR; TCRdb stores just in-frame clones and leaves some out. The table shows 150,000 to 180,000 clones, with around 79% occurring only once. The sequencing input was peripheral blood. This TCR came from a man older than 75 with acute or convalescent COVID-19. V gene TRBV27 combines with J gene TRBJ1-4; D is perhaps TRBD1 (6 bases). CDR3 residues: CASRGHTNEKLFF. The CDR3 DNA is TGTGCCAGCAGGGGACACACTAATGAAAAACTGTTTTTT.